This T cell receptor beta chain derives from a study of T cell responses to AZD1222 COVID-19 vaccine. V lost 6 bases and J 0 bases, leaving 9 bases between the germline ends. This CDR3 is 13 amino acids long. Looked up from germline, CDR1 is LNHDA and CDR2 is SQIVND (reference sequence). Analyses pooled second doses at about 4 or about 12 weeks. Sequencing used immunoSEQ multiplex PCR; TCRdb keeps in-frame clones, though not all of them. The sample includes more than 120,000 clones, roughly 92% of them seen just once. The gene calls are TRBV19 and TRBJ2-7, with D possibly called TRBD1 or TRBD2 (5 bases each). The source was peripheral blood, collected 28 days after the second AZD1222 dose. The receptor's source is an adult who received the AZD1222 COVID-19 vaccine. The CDR3 sequence: CASSGASSYEQYF. The CDR3 bases are TGTGCCAGTAGCGGGGCAAGCTCCTACGAGCAGTACTTC.